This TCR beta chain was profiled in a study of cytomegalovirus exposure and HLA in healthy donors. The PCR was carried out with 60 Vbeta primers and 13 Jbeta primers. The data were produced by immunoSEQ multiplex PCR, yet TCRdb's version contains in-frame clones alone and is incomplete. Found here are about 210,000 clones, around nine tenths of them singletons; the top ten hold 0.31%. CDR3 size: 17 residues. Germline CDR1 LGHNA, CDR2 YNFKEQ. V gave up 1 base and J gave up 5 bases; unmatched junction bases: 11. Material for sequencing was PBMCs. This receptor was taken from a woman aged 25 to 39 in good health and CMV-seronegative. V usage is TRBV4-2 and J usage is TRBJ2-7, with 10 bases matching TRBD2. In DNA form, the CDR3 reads TGTGCCAGCAGCCAAGGGTGGCTAGCGGGAGTTAAAGACGAGCAGTACTTC. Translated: CASSQGWLAGVKDEQYF.